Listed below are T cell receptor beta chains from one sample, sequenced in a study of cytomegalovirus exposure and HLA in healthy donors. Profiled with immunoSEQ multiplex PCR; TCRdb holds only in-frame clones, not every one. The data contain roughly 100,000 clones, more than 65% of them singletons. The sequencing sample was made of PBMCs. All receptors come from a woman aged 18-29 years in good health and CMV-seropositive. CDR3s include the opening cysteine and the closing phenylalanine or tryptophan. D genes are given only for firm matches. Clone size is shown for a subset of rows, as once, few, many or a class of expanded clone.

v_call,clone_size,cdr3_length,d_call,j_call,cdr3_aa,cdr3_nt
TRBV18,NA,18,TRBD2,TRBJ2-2,CASSSTLAGAPLGGELFF,TGTGCCAGCTCATCTACGCTAGCGGGTGCCCCCTTGGGCGGGGAGCTGTTTTTT
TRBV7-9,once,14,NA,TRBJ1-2,CASSNSSSGFGYTF,TGTGCCAGCAGCAACAGTAGCTCGGGATTCGGCTACACCTTC
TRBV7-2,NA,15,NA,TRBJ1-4,CASSSLGGEGEKLFF,TGTGCCAGCAGCTCGCTCGGGGGGGAGGGTGAAAAACTGTTTTTT
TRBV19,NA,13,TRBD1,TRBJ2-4,CASRKQGKNIQYF,TGTGCCAGTAGAAAACAGGGGAAGAACATTCAGTACTTC
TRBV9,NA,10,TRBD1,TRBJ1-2,CASSGRDRAF,TGTGCCAGCAGCGGCCGGGACAGGGCCTTC
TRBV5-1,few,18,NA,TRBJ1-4,CASSSGQGGVTTNEKLFF,TGCGCCAGCAGCTCCGGACAAGGAGGGGTTACAACTAATGAAAAACTGTTTTTT
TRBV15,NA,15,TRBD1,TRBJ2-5,CATSRENRGAETQYF,TGTGCCACCAGCAGGGAGAACAGGGGCGCGGAGACCCAGTACTTC
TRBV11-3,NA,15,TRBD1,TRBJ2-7,CASSLGGTGLYEQYF,TGTGCCAGCAGCTTGGGGGGGACAGGGCTCTACGAGCAGTACTTC
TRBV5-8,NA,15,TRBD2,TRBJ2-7,CASSFGLAGGGEQYF,TGTGCCAGCAGCTTTGGGCTAGCGGGAGGGGGTGAGCAGTACTTC
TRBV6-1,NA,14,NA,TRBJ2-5,CASSEKIGRETQYF,TGTGCCAGCAGTGAAAAGATTGGTAGAGAGACCCAGTACTTC
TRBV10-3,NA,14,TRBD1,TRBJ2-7,CAISPSDRDHEQYF,TGTGCCATCAGCCCCTCTGACAGGGACCACGAGCAGTACTTC
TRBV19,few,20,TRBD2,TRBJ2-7,CASSRRTEISGRVLPYEQYF,TGTGCCAGTAGTCGTCGTACTGAGATTAGCGGGAGGGTCCTCCCCTACGAGCAGTACTTC
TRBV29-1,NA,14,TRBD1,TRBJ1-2,CSVEIQGAISGYTF,TGCAGCGTTGAAATACAGGGGGCTATCAGTGGCTACACCTTC
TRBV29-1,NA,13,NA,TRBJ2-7,CSVAGGPHYEQYF,TGCAGCGTCGCAGGAGGGCCTCACTACGAGCAGTACTTC
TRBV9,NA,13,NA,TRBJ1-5,CASTGGGNQPQHF,TGTGCCAGCACGGGGGGAGGAAACCAGCCCCAGCATTTT
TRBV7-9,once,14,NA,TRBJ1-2,CASRPQGFAYGYTF,TGTGCCAGCAGACCCCAGGGGTTTGCTTATGGCTACACCTTC
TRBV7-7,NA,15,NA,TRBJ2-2,CASSLDHTNTGELFF,TGTGCCAGCAGCTTAGACCACACGAACACCGGGGAGCTGTTTTTT
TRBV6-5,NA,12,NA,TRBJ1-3,CASGPSGNTIYF,TGTGCCAGCGGGCCCTCTGGAAACACCATATATTTT
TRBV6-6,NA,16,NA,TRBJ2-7,CASSYSRLGSGYEQYF,TGTGCCAGCAGTTACTCGAGGTTAGGTAGCGGCTACGAGCAGTACTTC
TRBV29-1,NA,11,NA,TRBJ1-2,CSAGSDYGYTF,TGCAGCGCCGGGTCCGACTATGGCTACACCTTC
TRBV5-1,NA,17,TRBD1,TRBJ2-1,CASRKQGASGGMNEQFF,TGCGCCAGCAGGAAACAGGGGGCCTCCGGGGGGATGAATGAGCAGTTCTTC
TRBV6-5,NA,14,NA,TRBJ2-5,CASSYGRGRETQYF,TGTGCCAGCAGTTACGGGAGGGGGAGGGAGACCCAGTACTTC
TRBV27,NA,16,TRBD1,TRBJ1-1,CASSFAGGVLNTEAFF,TGTGCCAGCAGTTTTGCAGGGGGCGTTTTGAACACTGAAGCTTTCTTT
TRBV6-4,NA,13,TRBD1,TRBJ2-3,CASSSGTASTQYF,TGTGCCAGCAGTTCCGGGACAGCAAGCACGCAGTATTTT
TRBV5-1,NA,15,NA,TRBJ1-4,CASSLFAGNGEKLFF,TGCGCCAGCAGCTTGTTCGCCGGGAACGGTGAAAAACTGTTTTTT
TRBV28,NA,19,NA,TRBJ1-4,CASSPASGRVALTNEKLFF,TGTGCCAGCAGCCCAGCTAGCGGGCGCGTGGCCCTAACTAATGAAAAACTGTTTTTT
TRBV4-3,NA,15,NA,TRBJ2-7,CASSQDHAGSYEQYF,TGCGCCAGCAGCCAAGATCATGCAGGTTCCTACGAGCAGTACTTC
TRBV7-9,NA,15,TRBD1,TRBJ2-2,CASRNRTGGGGELFF,TGTGCCAGCAGGAACCGGACAGGGGGCGGCGGGGAGCTGTTTTTT
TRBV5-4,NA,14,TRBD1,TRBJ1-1,CASKQTGGGTEAFF,TGTGCCAGCAAGCAGACAGGGGGAGGAACTGAAGCTTTCTTT
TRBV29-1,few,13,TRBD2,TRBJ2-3,CSVSGTSTDTQYF,TGCAGCGTGAGCGGGACTAGCACAGATACGCAGTATTTT
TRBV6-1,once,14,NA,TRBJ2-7,CASSEYGRGYEQYF,TGTGCCAGCAGTGAATACGGCAGGGGCTACGAGCAGTACTTC
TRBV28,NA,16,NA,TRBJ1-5,CASSARQRYSNQPQHF,TGTGCCAGCAGTGCCCGACAGAGGTATAGCAATCAGCCCCAGCATTTT
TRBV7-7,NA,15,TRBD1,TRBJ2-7,CASSTDGTGAYEQYF,TGTGCCAGCAGCACGGACGGGACAGGGGCCTACGAGCAGTACTTC
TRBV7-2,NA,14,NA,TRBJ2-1,CASRQSRSYNEQFF,TGTGCCAGCCGACAGTCTCGCTCCTACAATGAGCAGTTCTTC
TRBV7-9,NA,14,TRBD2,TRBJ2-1,CASSFAGTSDEQFF,TGTGCCAGCAGCTTCGCCGGGACTAGCGATGAGCAGTTCTTC
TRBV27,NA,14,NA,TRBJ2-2,CASSSGVNTGELFF,TGTGCCAGCAGTTCCGGGGTGAACACCGGGGAGCTGTTTTTT
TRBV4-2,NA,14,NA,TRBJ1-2,CASSQDLQFYGYTF,TGTGCCAGCAGCCAAGACTTACAGTTCTATGGCTACACCTTC
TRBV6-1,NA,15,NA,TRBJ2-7,CASRGDRGARYEQYF,TGTGCCAGCAGGGGGGACCGGGGGGCGCGATACGAGCAGTACTTC